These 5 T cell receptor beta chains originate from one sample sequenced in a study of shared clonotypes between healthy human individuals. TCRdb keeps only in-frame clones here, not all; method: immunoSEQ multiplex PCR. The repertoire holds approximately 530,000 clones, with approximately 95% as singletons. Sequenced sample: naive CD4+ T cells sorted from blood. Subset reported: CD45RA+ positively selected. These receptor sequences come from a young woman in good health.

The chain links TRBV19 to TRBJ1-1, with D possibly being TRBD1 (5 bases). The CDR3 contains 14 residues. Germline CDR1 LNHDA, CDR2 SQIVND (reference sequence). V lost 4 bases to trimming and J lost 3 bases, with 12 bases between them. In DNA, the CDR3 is TGTGCCAGTAGTACCTCGGACACCCACACTGAAGCTTTCTTT. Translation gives CASSTSDTHTEAFF.

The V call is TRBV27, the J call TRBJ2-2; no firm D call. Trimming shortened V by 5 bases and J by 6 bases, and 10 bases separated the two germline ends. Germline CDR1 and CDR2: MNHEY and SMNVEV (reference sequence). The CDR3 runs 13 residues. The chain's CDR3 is CASSTPASGELFF. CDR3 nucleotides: TGTGCCAGCAGTACACCAGCGTCCGGGGAGCTGTTTTTT.

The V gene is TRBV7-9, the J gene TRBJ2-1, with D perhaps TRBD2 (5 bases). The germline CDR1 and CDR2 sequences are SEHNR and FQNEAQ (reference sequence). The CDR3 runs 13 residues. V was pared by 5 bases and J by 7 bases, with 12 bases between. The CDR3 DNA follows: TGTGCCAGCAGCCCCAGGTGGGAGAATGAGCAGTTCTTC. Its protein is CASSPRWENEQFF.

CDR3 nucleotides: TGCGCCAGCAGCTTGGGAGGCAGGGAGAGCAATCAGCCCCAGCATTTT. Residues: CASSLGGRESNQPQHF. The genes are TRBV5-1 and TRBJ1-5; D is perhaps TRBD1 (5 bases). V was trimmed by 0 bases and J by 1 base, leaving 11 bases between them. Germline V gives CDR1 SGHRS, CDR2 YFSETQ. CDR3 length: 16 residues.

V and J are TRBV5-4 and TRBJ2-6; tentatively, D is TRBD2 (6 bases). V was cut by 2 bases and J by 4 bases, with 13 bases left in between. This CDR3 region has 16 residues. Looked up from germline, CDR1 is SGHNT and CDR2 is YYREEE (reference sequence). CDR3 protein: CASSFAGRAGANVLTF. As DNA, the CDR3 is TGTGCCAGCAGCTTCGCGGGACGAGCCGGGGCCAACGTCCTGACTTTC.